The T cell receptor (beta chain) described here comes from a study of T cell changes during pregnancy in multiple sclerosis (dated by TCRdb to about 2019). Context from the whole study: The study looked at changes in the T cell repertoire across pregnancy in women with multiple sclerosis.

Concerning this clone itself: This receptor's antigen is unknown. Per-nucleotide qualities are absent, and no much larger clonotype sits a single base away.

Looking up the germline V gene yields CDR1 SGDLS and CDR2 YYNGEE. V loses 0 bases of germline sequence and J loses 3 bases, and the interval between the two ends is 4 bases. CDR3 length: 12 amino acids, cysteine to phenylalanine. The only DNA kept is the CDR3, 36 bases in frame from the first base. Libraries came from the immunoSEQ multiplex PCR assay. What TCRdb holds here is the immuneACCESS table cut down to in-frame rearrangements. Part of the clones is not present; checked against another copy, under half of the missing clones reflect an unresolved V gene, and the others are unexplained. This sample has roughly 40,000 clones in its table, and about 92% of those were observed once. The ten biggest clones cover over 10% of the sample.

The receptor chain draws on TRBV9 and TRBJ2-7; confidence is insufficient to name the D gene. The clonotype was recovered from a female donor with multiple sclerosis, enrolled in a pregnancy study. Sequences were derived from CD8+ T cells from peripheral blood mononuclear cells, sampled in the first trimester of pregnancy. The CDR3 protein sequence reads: CASSVDGYEQYF. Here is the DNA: TGTGCCAGCAGCGTAGACGGCTACGAGCAGTACTTC.